These T cell receptor beta chains were read from a single sample in a study of blood T cell repertoires in COVID-19. TCRdb keeps only in-frame clones here, not all; method: immunoSEQ multiplex PCR. This table has roughly 150,000 clones, roughly 88% appearing once. Input material: peripheral blood. The receptors derive from a woman between 50 and 59 years old with acute or convalescent COVID-19. Both conserved end residues are part of each CDR3. The D gene is left open where the match is weak. A clone size is listed for some rows: how often the clone was seen (once, few, many), or a class if it is expanded.

TRBJ2-5,NA,TRBV6-6,NA,TGTGCCAGCAGCGGGCAGGCGAGCCTTTCCCAAGAGACCCAGTACTTC,CASSGQASLSQETQYF
TRBJ1-1,NA,TRBV20-1,TRBD1,TGCAGTGCTAGTCATACTAGGGACAGGGTGGTGGGGGCTTTCTTT,CSASHTRDRVVGAFF
TRBJ1-2,NA,TRBV19,TRBD1,TGTGCCAGTAGTATGACAGGGCCTTCCAATGGCTACACCTTC,CASSMTGPSNGYTF
TRBJ2-7,few,TRBV6-2/TRBV6-3,TRBD2,TGTGCCAGCAGTTACTCGATGGTAGCGGGAGGACCCGAGCAGTACTTC,CASSYSMVAGGPEQYF
TRBJ1-2,NA,TRBV5-5,NA,TGTGCCAGCAGCTTGGCCACCCCTCAGGGCGACTATGGCTACACCTTC,CASSLATPQGDYGYTF
TRBJ2-3,NA,TRBV9,TRBD2,TGTGCCAGCAGCGGCCGAGCGGGGGCTTTCACAGATACGCAGTATTTT,CASSGRAGAFTDTQYF
TRBJ2-7,NA,TRBV6-5,TRBD1,TGTGCCAGCAGCGCACACCGGGACAGGGTTTCCGAGCAGTACTTC,CASSAHRDRVSEQYF
TRBJ2-6,few,TRBV9,TRBD1,TGTGCCAGCAGCGTAGAAGGGGGCTCCGGGGCCAACGTCCTGACTTTC,CASSVEGGSGANVLTF
TRBJ1-5,NA,TRBV19,NA,TGTGCCAGTAGTATTCTAGGGGAAGGGAGCAATCAGCCCCAGCATTTT,CASSILGEGSNQPQHF
TRBJ1-1,NA,TRBV7-2,NA,TGTGCCAGCAGCCCCGGGTCGGCGAACACTGAAGCTTTCTTT,CASSPGSANTEAFF
TRBJ2-3,NA,TRBV7-2,NA,TGTGCCAGCAGCCTGGGGAGGATTGCTACGCAGTATTTT,CASSLGRIATQYF
TRBJ2-3,NA,TRBV6-5,NA,TGTGCCAGCAGTTACCCTTCGGTGACAGATACGCAGTATTTT,CASSYPSVTDTQYF
TRBJ1-2,few,TRBV5-1,NA,TGCGCCAGCAGCTTGGGTGCAGGGAATGGCTACACCTTC,CASSLGAGNGYTF
TRBJ1-6,NA,TRBV7-9,NA,TGTGCCAGCAGCATCGCGGATTCACCCCTCCACTTT,CASSIADSPLHF
TRBJ1-5,NA,TRBV12-3/TRBV12-4,NA,TGTGCCAGCAGAGGACAAACAGGTCAGCCCCAGCATTTT,CASRGQTGQPQHF
TRBJ1-6,NA,TRBV2,NA,TGTGCCAGCAGCGAGACAGGAAATAATTCACCCCTCCACTTT,CASSETGNNSPLHF
TRBJ2-2,few,TRBV6-5,NA,TGTGCCAGCTTAGGTTCGGGCACCGGGGAGCTGTTTTTT,CASLGSGTGELFF
TRBJ2-7,NA,TRBV2,NA,TGTGCCAGCAGCGCAGAATGGTCCGAGCAGTACTTC,CASSAEWSEQYF
TRBJ2-7,NA,TRBV4-3,NA,TGCGCCAGCAGCCAAGATCCAGGGCTCGAGGTGCAGTACTTC,CASSQDPGLEVQYF
TRBJ1-2,once,TRBV24-1,TRBD1,TGTGCCACCAGTGATTTGCAGCTGCAGGGGGCTGGTTATGGCTACACCTTC,CATSDLQLQGAGYGYTF
TRBJ1-2,NA,TRBV7-2,NA,TGTGCCAGCAGCTTAGCGATGGGGGCGTATGGCTACACCTTC,CASSLAMGAYGYTF
TRBJ2-2,NA,TRBV18,NA,TGTGCCAGCTCACCGGCGGGGAACACCGGGGAGCTGTTTTTT,CASSPAGNTGELFF
TRBJ2-3,NA,TRBV9,NA,TGTGCCAGCAGCCCGAGCACAGATACGCAGTATTTT,CASSPSTDTQYF
TRBJ1-2,once,TRBV5-1,NA,TGCGCCAGCAGCGCAACAGGGAACTATGGCTACACCTTC,CASSATGNYGYTF
TRBJ1-4,NA,TRBV5-1,NA,TGCGCCAGCAGCTTGGCCGGAGATCTTGAAAAACTGTTTTTT,CASSLAGDLEKLFF
TRBJ2-5,NA,TRBV5-1,NA,TGCGCCAGCAGCTTGGCCAGGGAGACCCAGTACTTC,CASSLARETQYF
TRBJ1-2,NA,TRBV28,TRBD1,TGTGCCAGCCTATGGGGACAGGGGGTTAACTATGGCTACACCTTC,CASLWGQGVNYGYTF
TRBJ2-1,once,TRBV6-6,NA,TGTGCCAGCAAACCACTAGGAAGCTCCTACAATGAGCAGTTCTTC,CASKPLGSSYNEQFF
TRBJ1-2,NA,TRBV5-1,TRBD1,TGCGCCAGCAGCCAGCAAGGGACAGGGGGAGAGGGCTACACCTTC,CASSQQGTGGEGYTF
TRBJ1-5,NA,TRBV27,TRBD1,TGTGCCAGCTGGGGGACAGGGCGCGGCAATCAGCCCCAGCATTTT,CASWGTGRGNQPQHF
TRBJ2-3,NA,TRBV4-1,NA,TGCGCCAGCAGCCAAGAATCAACACGCACAGATACGCAGTATTTT,CASSQESTRTDTQYF
TRBJ1-1,few,TRBV12-3/TRBV12-4,NA,TGTGCCAGCAGTTTAACAGGGATGACTGAAGCTTTCTTT,CASSLTGMTEAFF
TRBJ1-1,NA,TRBV18,NA,TGTGCCAGCTCACCAAAGCGAAACACTGAAGCTTTCTTT,CASSPKRNTEAFF
TRBJ1-2,NA,TRBV2,NA,TGTGCCAGCACCCCAGGGGACAACCGACCGTATGGCTACACCTTC,CASTPGDNRPYGYTF
TRBJ1-4,few,TRBV18,TRBD1,TGTGCCAGCTCACCATCTCCAGGGGGCGCAAAGTGGCCTGATGAAAAACTGTTTTTT,CASSPSPGGAKWPDEKLFF
TRBJ1-2,NA,TRBV4-2,TRBD1,TGTGCCAGCAGCCAAGACGGAGGGACAGTGCTATGGAATGGCTACACCTTC,CASSQDGGTVLWNGYTF
TRBJ1-3,few,TRBV28,NA,TGTGCCAGCAGTTTACCCCAGGGGACGGGAAACACCATATATTTT,CASSLPQGTGNTIYF
TRBJ1-5,NA,TRBV6-2/TRBV6-3,NA,TGTGCCAGCAGCTGGGGGGTTCGGAATCAGCCCCAGCATTTT,CASSWGVRNQPQHF
TRBJ2-2,NA,TRBV10-3,TRBD1,TGTGCCATCCGCGAGAAGACAGGGGGCACCGGGGAGCTGTTTTTT,CAIREKTGGTGELFF
TRBJ1-2,NA,TRBV4-2,NA,TGTGCCAGCAGCCAAGGAACAAACTATGGCTACACCTTC,CASSQGTNYGYTF
TRBJ1-1,NA,TRBV4-2,NA,TGTGCCAGCAGCCAGACACAACACCTGAACACTGAAGCTTTCTTT,CASSQTQHLNTEAFF
TRBJ1-2,NA,TRBV4-2,NA,TGTGCCAGCAGCCAAGAGCCGGAGGCAGCCTATGGCTACACCTTC,CASSQEPEAAYGYTF
TRBJ2-7,NA,TRBV5-1,NA,TGCGCCAGCAGCTACAGGAGGGAAGGTACCGAGCAGTACTTC,CASSYRREGTEQYF
TRBJ1-1,once,TRBV28,TRBD1,TGTGCCAGCAGTTTAAGGCAGGGGGCGCTCACTGAAGCTTTCTTT,CASSLRQGALTEAFF
TRBJ1-3,once,TRBV21-1,NA,TGTGCCAGCAGCCCCCGGGACCGGACAGTAGCTGGAAACACCATATATTTT,CASSPRDRTVAGNTIYF